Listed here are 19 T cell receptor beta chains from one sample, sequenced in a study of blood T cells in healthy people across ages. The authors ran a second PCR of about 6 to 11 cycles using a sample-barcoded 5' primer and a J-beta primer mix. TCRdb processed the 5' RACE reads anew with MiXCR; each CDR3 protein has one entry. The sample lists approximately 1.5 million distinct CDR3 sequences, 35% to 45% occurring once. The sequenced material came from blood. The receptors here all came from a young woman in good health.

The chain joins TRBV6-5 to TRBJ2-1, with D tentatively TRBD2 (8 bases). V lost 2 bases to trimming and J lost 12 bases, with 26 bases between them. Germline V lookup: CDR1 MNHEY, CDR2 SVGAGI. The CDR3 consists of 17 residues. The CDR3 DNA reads TGTGCCAGCAGTTACGACACCGGGACAGCACTAACTAGCGGGCAGTTCTTC. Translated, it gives CASSYDTGTALTSGQFF.

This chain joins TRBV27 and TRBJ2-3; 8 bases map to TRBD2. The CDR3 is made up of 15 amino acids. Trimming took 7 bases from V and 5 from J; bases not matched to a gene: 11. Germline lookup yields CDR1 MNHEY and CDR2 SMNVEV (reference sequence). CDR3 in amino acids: CASMGLVGVGDTQYF. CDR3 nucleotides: TGTGCCAGCATGGGACTAGTGGGAGTTGGAGATACGCAGTATTTT.

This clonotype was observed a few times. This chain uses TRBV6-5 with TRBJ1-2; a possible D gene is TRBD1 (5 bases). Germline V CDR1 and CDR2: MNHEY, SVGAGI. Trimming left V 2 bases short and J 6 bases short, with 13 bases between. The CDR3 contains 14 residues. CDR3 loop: CASSYARWGDGYTF. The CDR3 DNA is TGTGCCAGCAGTTACGCGCGGTGGGGGGATGGCTACACCTTC.

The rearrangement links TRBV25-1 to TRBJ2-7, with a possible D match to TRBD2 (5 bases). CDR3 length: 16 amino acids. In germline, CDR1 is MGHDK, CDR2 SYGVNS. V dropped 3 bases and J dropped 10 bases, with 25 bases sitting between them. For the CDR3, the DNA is TGTGCCAGCAGTGAGCGCAGAGGGCCCACCTGGAGCGCCCAGTACTTC. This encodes CASSERRGPTWSAQYF.

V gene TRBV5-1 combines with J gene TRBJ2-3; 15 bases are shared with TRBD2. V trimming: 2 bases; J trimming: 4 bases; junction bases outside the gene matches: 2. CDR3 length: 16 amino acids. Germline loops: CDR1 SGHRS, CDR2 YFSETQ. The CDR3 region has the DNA TGCGCCAGCAGCTTCGGGACTAGCGGGAGGTCAGATACGCAGTATTTT. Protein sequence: CASSFGTSGRSDTQYF.

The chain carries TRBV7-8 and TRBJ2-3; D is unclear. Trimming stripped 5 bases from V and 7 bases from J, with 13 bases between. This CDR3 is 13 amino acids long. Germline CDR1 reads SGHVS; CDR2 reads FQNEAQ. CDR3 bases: TGTGCCAGCAGCCCACGCCGTGATAATACGCAGTATTTT. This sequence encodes CASSPRRDNTQYF.

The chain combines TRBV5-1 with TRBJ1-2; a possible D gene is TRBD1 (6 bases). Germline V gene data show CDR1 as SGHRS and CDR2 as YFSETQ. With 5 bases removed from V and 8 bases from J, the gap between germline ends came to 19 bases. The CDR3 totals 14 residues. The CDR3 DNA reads TGCGCCAGCAGAACTCTGCCCCCAGGGGAAGGCTACACCTTC. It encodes CASRTLPPGEGYTF.

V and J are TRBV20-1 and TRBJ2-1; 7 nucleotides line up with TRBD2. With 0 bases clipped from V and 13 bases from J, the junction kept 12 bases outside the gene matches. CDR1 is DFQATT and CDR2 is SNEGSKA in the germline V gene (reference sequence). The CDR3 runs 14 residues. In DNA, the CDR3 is TGCAGTGCTAGAGACCCCGGGACTACCCCGTACCAGTTCTTC. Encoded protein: CSARDPGTTPYQFF.

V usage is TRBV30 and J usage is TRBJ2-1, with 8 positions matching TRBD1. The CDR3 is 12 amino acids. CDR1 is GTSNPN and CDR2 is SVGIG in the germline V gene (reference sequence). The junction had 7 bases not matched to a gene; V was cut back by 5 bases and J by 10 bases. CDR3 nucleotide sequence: TGTGCCTGGGGGGACACAGGGGGAGAGCAGTTCTTC. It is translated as CAWGDTGGEQFF.

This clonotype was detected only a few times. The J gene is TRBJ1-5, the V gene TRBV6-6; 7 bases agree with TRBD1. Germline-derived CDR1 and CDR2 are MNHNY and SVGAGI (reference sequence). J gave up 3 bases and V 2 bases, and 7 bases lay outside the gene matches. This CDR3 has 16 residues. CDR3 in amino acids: CASSYLKGTDNQPQHF. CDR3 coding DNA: TGTGCCAGCAGTTACCTGAAAGGGACAGACAATCAGCCCCAGCATTTT.

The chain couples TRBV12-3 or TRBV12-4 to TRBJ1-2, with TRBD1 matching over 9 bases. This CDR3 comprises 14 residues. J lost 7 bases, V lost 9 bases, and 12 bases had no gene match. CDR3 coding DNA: TGTGCCAGTGCCCCGGGACAGGGAAGACCTGGCTACACCTTC. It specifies CASAPGQGRPGYTF.

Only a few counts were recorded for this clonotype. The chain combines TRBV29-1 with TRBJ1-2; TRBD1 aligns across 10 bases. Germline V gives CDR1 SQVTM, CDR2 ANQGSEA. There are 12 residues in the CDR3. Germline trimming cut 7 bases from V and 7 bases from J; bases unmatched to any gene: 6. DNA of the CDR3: TGCAGCGCCGCCGGGACAGGGGTTGGCTACACCTTC. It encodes CSAAGTGVGYTF.

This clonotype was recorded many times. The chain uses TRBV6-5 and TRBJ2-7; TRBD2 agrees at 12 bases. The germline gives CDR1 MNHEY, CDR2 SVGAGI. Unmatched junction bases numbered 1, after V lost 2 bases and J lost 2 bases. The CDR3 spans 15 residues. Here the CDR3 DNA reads TGTGCCAGCAGTTACGGACTAGCGGGGACCTACGAGCAGTACTTC. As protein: CASSYGLAGTYEQYF.

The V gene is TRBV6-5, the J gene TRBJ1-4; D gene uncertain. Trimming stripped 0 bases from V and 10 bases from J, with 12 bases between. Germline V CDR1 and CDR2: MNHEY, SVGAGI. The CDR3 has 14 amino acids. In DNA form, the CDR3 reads TGTGCCAGCAGTTACTCGGGCGGCAAGGGAAAACTGTTTTTT. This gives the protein CASSYSGGKGKLFF.

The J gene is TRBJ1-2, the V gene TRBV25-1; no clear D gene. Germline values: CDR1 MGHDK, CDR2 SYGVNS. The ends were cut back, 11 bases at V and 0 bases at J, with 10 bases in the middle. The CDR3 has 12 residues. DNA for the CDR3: TGTGCCCGCCGACATTCTAACTATGGCTACACCTTC. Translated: CARRHSNYGYTF.

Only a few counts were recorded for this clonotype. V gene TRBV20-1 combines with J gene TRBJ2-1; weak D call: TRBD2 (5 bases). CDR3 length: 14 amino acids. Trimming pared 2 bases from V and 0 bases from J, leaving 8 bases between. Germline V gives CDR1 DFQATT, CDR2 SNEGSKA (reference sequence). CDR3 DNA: TGCAGTGCTAGAAAGAGCGGCTCCTACAATGAGCAGTTCTTC. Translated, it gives CSARKSGSYNEQFF.

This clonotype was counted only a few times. The CDR3 region is CSASSGGLGEQFF. The CDR3 region has the DNA TGCAGTGCTTCTAGCGGGGGCCTAGGTGAGCAGTTCTTC. The V call is TRBV20-1, the J call TRBJ2-1, with 10 bases aligning to TRBD2. Germline V gene lookup returns CDR1 DFQATT and CDR2 SNEGSKA (reference sequence). The CDR3 is made up of 13 amino acids. With V trimmed by 5 bases and J by 9 bases, 7 bases remained unmatched.

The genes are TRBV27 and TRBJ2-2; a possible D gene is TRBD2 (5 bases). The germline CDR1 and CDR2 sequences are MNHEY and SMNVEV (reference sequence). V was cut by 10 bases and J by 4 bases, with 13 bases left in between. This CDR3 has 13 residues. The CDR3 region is CATVRAGTGELFF. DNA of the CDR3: TGTGCCACTGTGAGGGCGGGCACCGGGGAGCTGTTTTTT.

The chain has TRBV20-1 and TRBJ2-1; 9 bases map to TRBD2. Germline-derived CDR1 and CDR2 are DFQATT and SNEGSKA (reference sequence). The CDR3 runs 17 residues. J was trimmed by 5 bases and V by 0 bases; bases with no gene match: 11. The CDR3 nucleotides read TGCAGTGCTAGAGATAGTCGACTAGCGGCCCTCCACAATGAGCAGTTCTTC. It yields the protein CSARDSRLAALHNEQFF.